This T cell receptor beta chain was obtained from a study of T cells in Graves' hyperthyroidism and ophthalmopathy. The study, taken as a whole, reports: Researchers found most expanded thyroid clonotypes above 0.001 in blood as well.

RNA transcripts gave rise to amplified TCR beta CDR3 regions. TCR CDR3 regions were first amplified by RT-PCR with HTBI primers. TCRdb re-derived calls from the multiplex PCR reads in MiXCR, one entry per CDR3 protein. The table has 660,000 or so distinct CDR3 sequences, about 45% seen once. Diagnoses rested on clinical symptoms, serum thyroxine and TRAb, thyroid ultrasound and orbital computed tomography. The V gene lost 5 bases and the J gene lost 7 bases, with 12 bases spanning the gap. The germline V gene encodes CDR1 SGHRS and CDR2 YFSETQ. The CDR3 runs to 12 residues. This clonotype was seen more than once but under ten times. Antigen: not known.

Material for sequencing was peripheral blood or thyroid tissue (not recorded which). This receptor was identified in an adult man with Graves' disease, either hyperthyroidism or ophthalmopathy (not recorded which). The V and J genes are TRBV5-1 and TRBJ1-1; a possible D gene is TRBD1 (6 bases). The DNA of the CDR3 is TGCGCCAGCAGTGCTGGGGGGCATGAAGCTTTCTTT. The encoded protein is CASSAGGHEAFF. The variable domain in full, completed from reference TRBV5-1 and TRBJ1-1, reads KAGVTQTPRYLIKTRGQQVTLSCSPISGHRSVSWYQQTPGQGLQFLFEYFSETQRNKGNFPGRFSGRQFSNSRSEMNVSTLELGDSALYLCASSAGGHEAFFGQGTRLTVV.